This passage covers 32 T cell receptor beta chains from one sample sequenced in a study of OX40 agonist ivuxolimab in advanced cancers. Data came from immunoSEQ multiplex PCR; TCRdb stores just in-frame clones and leaves some out. The sample holds 55,000 to 80,000 clones, about 92% seen once. Sample: CD4+ or CD8+ T cells sorted from blood, taken in a trial of the OX40 agonist ivuxolimab. The receptor source for this set is an adult with an advanced solid tumor such as melanoma, head and neck, liver or kidney cancer.

The genes are TRBV5-6 and TRBJ2-7; no definite D call. From germline, CDR1 is SGHDT and CDR2 YYEEEE. The CDR3 totals 13 residues. Trimming removed 0 bases at V and 0 bases at J, with 4 bases between. CDR3 sequence: CASSLGRSYEQYF. CDR3 bases: TGTGCCAGCAGCTTGGGCCGCTCCTACGAGCAGTACTTC.

The V and J genes are TRBV18 and TRBJ1-5; D remains ambiguous. The CDR3 has 13 residues. Between the trimmed V and J ends, which lost 2 bases and 3 bases, there was a span of 5 bases. Germline CDR1 is KGHSH and CDR2 is LQKENI. The CDR3 region is CASSPEFNQPQHF. Written as DNA, the CDR3 is TGTGCCAGCTCACCAGAATTCAATCAGCCCCAGCATTTT.

This clone was picked up one time. In nucleotides, the CDR3 is TGTGCCAGCATTTTTAAAACAGGGTTTGGCACTGAAGCTTTCTTT. Translation: CASIFKTGFGTEAFF. The chain has TRBV27 and TRBJ1-1, with D maybe TRBD1 (6 bases). Germline V gives CDR1 MNHEY, CDR2 SMNVEV (reference sequence). There are 15 residues in the CDR3. V lost 7 bases to trimming and J lost 4 bases, with 19 bases between them.

The chain links TRBV19 to TRBJ2-7; tentative D call: TRBD2 (7 bases). Germline V gene data show CDR1 as LNHDA and CDR2 as SQIVND (reference sequence). The V end lost 5 bases, the J end lost 5 bases, and 22 bases lay between the germline ends. The CDR3 runs 16 residues. CDR3 DNA: TGTGCCAGTAGTCGGTGGGGGCGGGAGTCAGTCCACGAGCAGTACTTC. Amino acid sequence: CASSRWGRESVHEQYF. Full variable domain (missing parts from reference TRBV19 and TRBJ2-7): DGGITQSPKYLFRKEGQNVTLSCEQNLNHDAMYWYRQDPGQGLRLIYYSQIVNDFQKGDIAEGYSVSREKKESFPLTVTSAQKNPTAFYLCASSRWGRESVHEQYFGPGTRLTVT.

The J gene is TRBJ1-1, the V gene TRBV5-6; D uncertain. The germline V gene has CDR1 SGHDT and CDR2 YYEEEE. Trimming cost V 4 bases and J 3 bases, with 19 bases left between them. The CDR3 loop spans 16 amino acids. The DNA for the CDR3 is TGTGCCAGCAGCGGCCCGTCACGGGGAGGTCACACTGAAGCTTTCTTT. Protein product: CASSGPSRGGHTEAFF.

This chain uses TRBV2 with TRBJ1-6; the D is unclear. The length of the CDR3 is 13 residues. Per the germline V gene, CDR1 is SNHLY and CDR2 is FYNNEI. V lost 0 bases and J 11 bases, leaving 8 bases between the germline ends. The CDR3 DNA reads as TGTGCCAGCAGTGAAGCGGGTCGAGCACCCCTCCACTTT. Protein: CASSEAGRAPLHF.

The rearrangement joins TRBV29-1 to TRBJ1-2; 9 bases are a match to TRBD1. CDR1 and CDR2 from the germline V gene are SQVTM and ANQGSEA. This CDR3 has 13 amino acids. V gave up 3 bases and J gave up 5 bases; unmatched junction bases: 4. The DNA for the CDR3 is TGCAGCGTTGAGACCGGGACAGGGTATGGCTACACCTTC. Its translation is CSVETGTGYGYTF.

The V and J genes are TRBV9 and TRBJ2-6; D gene ambiguous. The CDR3 length is 15 residues. The germline CDR1 and CDR2 sequences are SGDLS and YYNGEE. V was clipped by 0 bases and J by 3 bases, with 7 bases between them. Written as DNA, the CDR3 is TGTGCCAGCAGCGTAGGTACACTTGGGGCCAACGTCCTGACTTTC. Its protein product is CASSVGTLGANVLTF.

The J gene is TRBJ2-2, the V gene TRBV19; TRBD2 agrees at 9 bases. With V trimmed by 0 bases and J by 6 bases, 5 bases remained unmatched. The CDR3 consists of 16 residues. The V gene's germline CDR1 is LNHDA and CDR2 SQIVND (reference sequence). CDR3 nucleotide sequence: TGTGCCAGTAGTATAGAAGGCGGGAGGGCCCCCGGGGAGCTGTTTTTT. Translation: CASSIEGGRAPGELFF.

This chain links TRBV19 with TRBJ2-1, with 7 bases that match TRBD2. The CDR3 loop spans 15 amino acids. Germline loops: CDR1 LNHDA, CDR2 SQIVND (reference sequence). J was trimmed by 5 bases and V by 2 bases; bases with no gene match: 6. CDR3 in DNA: TGTGCCAGTAGTATAAGCGGGGTCCGGGACAATGAGCAGTTCTTC. Its translation: CASSISGVRDNEQFF.

J is TRBJ1-1 and V is TRBV11-2; no firm D call. CDR3 length: 13 amino acids. Between the trimmed V and J ends, which lost 1 base and 11 bases, there was a span of 14 bases. Germline CDR1 is SGHAT and CDR2 is FQNNGV. The CDR3 nucleotides are TGTGCCAGCAGCTTAGTTGTCAGCGCTCGTGCTTTCTTT. Protein: CASSLVVSARAFF.

The count of this clone is one. The chain combines TRBV30 with TRBJ2-5; TRBD1 agrees at 9 bases. Germline values: CDR1 GTSNPN, CDR2 SVGIG (reference sequence). The CDR3 is 13 amino acids. V was pared by 5 bases and J by 7 bases, with 8 bases of the junction left unmatched. CDR3 bases: TGTGCCTGGGAGACAGGGGGTACGGTGACCCAGTACTTC. Its protein is CAWETGGTVTQYF.

This clone showed up just once. This chain uses TRBV19 with TRBJ2-1, with a tentative D call TRBD2 (6 bases). Germline CDR1 LNHDA, CDR2 SQIVND (reference sequence). The CDR3 is made up of 15 amino acids. V was pared by 5 bases and J by 0 bases, with 11 bases between. In nucleotides, the CDR3 is TGTGCCAGTAGTCGGGACTGGAGCTCCTACAATGAGCAGTTCTTC. Residues: CASSRDWSSYNEQFF.

This clone was seen more than once but under ten times. The chain recombines TRBV30 with TRBJ2-3, with 8 bases lining up with TRBD2. This CDR3 contains 15 residues. Germline V CDR1 and CDR2: GTSNPN, SVGIG (reference sequence). With V trimmed by 2 bases and J by 3 bases, 7 bases remained unmatched. Here the CDR3 reads CAWSISGRLTDTQYF. CDR3 DNA sequence: TGTGCCTGGAGTATCAGCGGGAGACTGACAGATACGCAGTATTTT. Drawing the rest from reference TRBV30 and TRBJ2-3, the complete variable domain is SQTIHQWPATLVQPVGSPLSLECTVEGTSNPNLYWYRQAAGRGLQLLFYSVGIGQISSEVPQNLSASRPQDRQFILSSKKLLLSDSGFYLCAWSISGRLTDTQYFGPGTRLTVL.

This chain uses TRBV5-1 with TRBJ2-7; 9 bases match TRBD1. The CDR3 has 16 amino acids. Germline assignment: CDR1 SGHRS and CDR2 YFSETQ. V trimming: 1 base; J trimming: 2 bases; junction bases outside the gene matches: 7. This CDR3 is CASSLQTGTGTYEQYF. Written as DNA, the CDR3 is TGCGCCAGCAGCTTGCAAACCGGGACAGGGACCTACGAGCAGTACTTC.

This CDR3 reads CASSRAGTGELFF. The CDR3 region has the DNA TGTGCCAGCAGCCGGGCGGGAACCGGGGAGCTGTTTTTT. This chain links TRBV7-3 with TRBJ2-2, with a tentative D call TRBD2 (6 bases). The germline V gene encodes CDR1 SGHTA and CDR2 FQGTGA. The ends were cut back, 5 bases at V and 5 bases at J, with 9 bases in the middle. The CDR3 has 13 residues.

The table lists this clone with a count of one. This chain connects TRBV10-1 to TRBJ2-7; no clear D. V was shortened by 2 bases and J by 3 bases, with 5 bases between the two germline ends. This CDR3 region has 12 residues. The germline V gene encodes CDR1 WNHNN and CDR2 SYGVQD (reference sequence). CDR3 nucleotides: TGCGCCAGCAGTGAGAATAACTACGAGCAGTACTTC. It yields the protein CASSENNYEQYF.

The chain carries TRBV5-5 and TRBJ2-3; D ambiguous. CDR1 and CDR2 (germline): SGHKS, YYEKEE (reference sequence). The ends were cut back, 6 bases at V and 6 bases at J, with 14 bases in the middle. The CDR3 runs 13 residues. The CDR3 is CASTRPGGDTQYF. The CDR3 region has the DNA TGTGCCAGCACCCGACCCGGTGGGGATACGCAGTATTTT. The full variable domain, its missing parts supplied by reference TRBV5-5 and TRBJ2-3, is DAGVTQSPTHLIKTRGQQVTLRCSPISGHKSVSWYQQVLGQGPQFIFQYYEKEERGRGNFPDRFSARQFPNYSSELNVNALLLGDSALYLCASTRPGGDTQYFGPGTRLTVL.

This chain links TRBV5-5 with TRBJ1-3, with unresolved D. V lost 4 bases to trimming and J lost 4 bases, with 21 bases between them. CDR3 length equals 17 residues. The germline V gene encodes CDR1 SGHKS and CDR2 YYEKEE (reference sequence). CDR3 bases: TGTGCCAGCAGCCCGGCGGCTGCGCAGAGTCCAGGAAACACCATATATTTT. It yields the protein CASSPAAAQSPGNTIYF.

The rearrangement joins TRBV7-2 to TRBJ1-2, with D possibly TRBD1 on 5 matching bases. Germline V lookup: CDR1 SGHTA, CDR2 FQGNSA. The CDR3 runs to 14 residues. Trimming removed 1 base at V and 8 bases at J, with 14 bases between. CDR3 loop: CASSLEGQGWGYTF. The CDR3 coding sequence is TGTGCCAGCAGCTTAGAAGGGCAGGGTTGGGGCTACACCTTC.

The rearrangement links TRBV5-1 to TRBJ2-3, with TRBD2 matching 13 bases. Germline CDR1 and CDR2: SGHRS and YFSETQ. This CDR3 has 16 residues. Trimming removed 5 bases from V and 6 bases from J; junction bases left unmatched: 9. DNA for the CDR3: TGCGCCAGCAGATTCACTAGCGGGAGGGCCGCCGATACGCAGTATTTT. Protein: CASRFTSGRAADTQYF.

The chain recombines TRBV25-1 with TRBJ2-3, with 9 bases that match TRBD1. Trimming cost V 3 bases and J 6 bases; bases outside gene matches: 4. This CDR3 is built from 14 residues. Germline lookup yields CDR1 MGHDK and CDR2 SYGVNS. CDR3 sequence reads: CASSDRQGDDTQYF. CDR3 DNA sequence: TGTGCCAGCAGTGACAGACAGGGGGATGATACGCAGTATTTT.

The V gene is TRBV7-2, the J gene TRBJ1-1; unclear D gene. Trimming cost V 8 bases and J 2 bases, with 12 bases left between them. This CDR3 region has 13 residues. The V gene's germline CDR1 is SGHTA and CDR2 FQGNSA. Here the CDR3 DNA reads TGTGCCAGCGGCCGGGAACTAAACACTGAAGCTTTCTTT. Translation gives CASGRELNTEAFF.

V usage is TRBV9 and J usage is TRBJ1-1; D gene uncertain. Germline V gene data show CDR1 as SGDLS and CDR2 as YYNGEE. This CDR3 is built from 12 residues. Between the trimmed V and J ends, which lost 3 bases and 0 bases, there was a span of 3 bases. Here the CDR3 reads CASSAVNTEAFF. For the CDR3, the DNA is TGTGCCAGCAGCGCAGTGAACACTGAAGCTTTCTTT.

V usage is TRBV21-1 and J usage is TRBJ1-3; the DNA was not compared with TRBD1, the D call given in the table. TRBV21-1 is designated a pseudogene. There are 16 residues in the CDR3. The CDR3 nucleotides read TGTGCCAGCAGCCACCCTTTAGACAGGGGAGGAAACACCATATATTTT. Its protein is CASSHPLDRGGNTIYF.

The chain combines TRBV11-2 with TRBJ2-2; tentatively, D is TRBD2 (6 bases). There are 17 residues in the CDR3. Germline CDR1 reads SGHAT; CDR2 reads FQNNGV. The V gene lost 2 bases and the J gene lost 3 bases, with 16 bases spanning the gap. CDR3 loop: CASSLNPGERHTGELFF. The CDR3 DNA sequence: TGTGCCAGCAGCTTAAACCCGGGGGAGAGACACACCGGGGAGCTGTTTTTT.

The sample holds a few counts of this clone. The chain links TRBV30 to TRBJ1-2, with a tentative D call TRBD1 (5 bases). CDR1 and CDR2 from the germline V gene are GTSNPN and SVGIG (reference sequence). Trimming pared 2 bases from V and 2 bases from J, leaving 12 bases between. The CDR3 is made up of 14 amino acids. CDR3 DNA sequence: TGTGCCTGGAGTTCCCAGGGACGAAACTATGGCTACACCTTC. It yields the protein CAWSSQGRNYGYTF.

The rearrangement joins TRBV7-3 to TRBJ2-7; 7 bases are a match to TRBD2. After removal of 0 bases from V and 7 bases from J, the junction contained 3 bases not matched to a gene. Germline V lookup: CDR1 SGHTA, CDR2 FQGTGA. CDR3 length: 13 amino acids. The CDR3 DNA reads TGTGCCAGCAGCTTAACCTCGCGGGGGGAGCAGTACTTC. This gives the protein CASSLTSRGEQYF.

The gene calls are TRBV6-1 and TRBJ2-2, with D hard to call. CDR1 and CDR2 from the germline V gene are MNHNS and SASEGT. This CDR3 is built from 15 residues. Trimming cost V 7 bases and J 5 bases, with 17 bases left between them. The CDR3 sequence is CASNQPGRPTGELFF. CDR3 coding DNA: TGTGCCAGCAACCAACCAGGACGGCCTACCGGGGAGCTGTTTTTT.

The chain recombines TRBV7-2 with TRBJ2-7, with a tentative D call TRBD2 (5 bases). The CDR3 loop spans 14 amino acids. Trimming removed 5 bases at V and 3 bases at J, with 14 bases between. Germline V gives CDR1 SGHTA, CDR2 FQGNSA. In nucleotides, the CDR3 is TGTGCCAGCAGCGGATCGAGGGCGAACTACGAGCAGTACTTC. It encodes CASSGSRANYEQYF.

The chain carries TRBV6-4 and TRBJ2-7, with D perhaps being TRBD1 or TRBD2 (5 bases each). Trimming shortened V by 6 bases and J by 1 base, and 19 bases separated the two germline ends. Germline loops: CDR1 MRHNA, CDR2 SNTAGT. The CDR3 is 16 amino acids. The CDR3 protein is CASSYCPGPISYEQYF. The CDR3 region has the DNA TGTGCCAGCAGCTATTGTCCGGGACCAATTTCCTACGAGCAGTACTTC.

The chain links TRBV4-2 to TRBJ2-7, with 7 bases that match TRBD1. The CDR3 spans 16 residues. The germline V gene has CDR1 LGHNA and CDR2 YNFKEQ. The ends lost 6 bases at V and 2 bases at J; junction bases unmatched: 13. CDR3 nucleotide sequence: TGTGCCAGCAGACCAATCTGGGACAGTAAAGCCTACGAGCAGTACTTC. It is translated as CASRPIWDSKAYEQYF.